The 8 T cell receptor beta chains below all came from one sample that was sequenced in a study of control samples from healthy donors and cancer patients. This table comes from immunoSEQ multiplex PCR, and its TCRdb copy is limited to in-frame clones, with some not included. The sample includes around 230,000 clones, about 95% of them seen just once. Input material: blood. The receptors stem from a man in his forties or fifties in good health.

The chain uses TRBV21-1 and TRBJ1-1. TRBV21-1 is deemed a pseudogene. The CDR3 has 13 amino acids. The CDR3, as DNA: TGTGCCAGCAGCAAATTCTCGTGCACTGAAGCTTTCTTT. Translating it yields CASSKFSCTEAFF.

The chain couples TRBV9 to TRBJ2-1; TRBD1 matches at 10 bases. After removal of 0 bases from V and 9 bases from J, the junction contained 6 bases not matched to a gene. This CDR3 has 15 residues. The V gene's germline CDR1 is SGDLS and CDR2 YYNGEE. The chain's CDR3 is CASSVGDRGLGEQFF. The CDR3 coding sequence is TGTGCCAGCAGCGTAGGAGACAGGGGGCTCGGTGAGCAGTTCTTC.

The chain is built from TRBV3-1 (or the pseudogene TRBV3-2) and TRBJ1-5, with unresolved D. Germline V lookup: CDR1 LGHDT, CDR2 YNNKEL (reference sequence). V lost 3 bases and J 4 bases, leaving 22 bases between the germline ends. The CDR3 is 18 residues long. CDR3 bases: TGTGCCAGCAGCCATCAAAAGCGGGTAGCAAAACGGAATCAGCCCCAGCATTTT. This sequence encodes CASSHQKRVAKRNQPQHF.

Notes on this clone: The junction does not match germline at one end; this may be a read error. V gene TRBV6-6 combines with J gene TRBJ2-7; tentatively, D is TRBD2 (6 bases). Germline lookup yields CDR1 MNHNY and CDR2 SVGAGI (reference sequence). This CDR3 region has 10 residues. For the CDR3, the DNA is TGCGCGGCGGGGACCTACGAGCAGTACTTC. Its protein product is CAAGTYEQYF.

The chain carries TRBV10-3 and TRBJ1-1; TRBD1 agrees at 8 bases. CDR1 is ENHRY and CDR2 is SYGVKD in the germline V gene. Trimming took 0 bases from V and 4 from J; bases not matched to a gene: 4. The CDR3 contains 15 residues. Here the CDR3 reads CAISESDGQGTEAFF. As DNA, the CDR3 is TGTGCCATCAGTGAGTCAGACGGACAGGGCACTGAAGCTTTCTTT.

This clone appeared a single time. The CDR3 sequence: CASRPTLSYEQYV. The CDR3 nucleotides read TGTGCCAGCAGACCGACCTTATCCTACGAGCAGTACGTC. The chain uses TRBV2 and TRBJ2-7; D ambiguous. Trimming shortened V by 6 bases and J by 1 base, and 10 bases separated the two germline ends. Germline values: CDR1 SNHLY, CDR2 FYNNEI. This CDR3 comprises 13 residues.

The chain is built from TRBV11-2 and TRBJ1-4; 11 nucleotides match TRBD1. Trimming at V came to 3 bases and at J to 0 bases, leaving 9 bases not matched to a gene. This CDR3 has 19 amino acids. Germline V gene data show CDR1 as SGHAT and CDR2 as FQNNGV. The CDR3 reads CASSFDSGTGGATNEKLFF. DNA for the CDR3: TGTGCCAGCAGCTTCGACTCAGGGACAGGGGGAGCAACTAATGAAAAACTGTTTTTT.

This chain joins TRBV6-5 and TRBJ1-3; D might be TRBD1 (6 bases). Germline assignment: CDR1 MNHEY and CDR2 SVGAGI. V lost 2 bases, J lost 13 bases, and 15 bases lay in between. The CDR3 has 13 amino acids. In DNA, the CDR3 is TGTGCCAGCAGTTACGAAGGGGGGGATGTTATATATTTT. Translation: CASSYEGGDVIYF.